The 3 T cell receptor beta chains below were found in one sample sequenced in a study of shared clonotypes between healthy human individuals. The method was immunoSEQ multiplex PCR; TCRdb's version includes in-frame clones alone and lacks a portion of them. This sample has over 2 million clones, with approximately 90% found just once. Material for sequencing was naive CD4+ T cells from PBMCs. Specified subset: CD45RA+ positively selected. The receptors originated from a man between 18 and 29 years old in good health. Some clones in this sample may be carry-over from other donors' samples.

This clone was seen a single time. The gene calls are TRBV5-4 and TRBJ2-4; 15 bases are a match to TRBD2. Per germline, CDR1 SGHNT and CDR2 YYREEE (reference sequence). The CDR3 totals 15 residues. The V segment lost 0 bases and the J segment 8 bases; nucleotides outside the gene matches: 0. The DNA for the CDR3 is TGTGCCAGCAGCTTGGGGACTAGCGGGAGGGACATTCAGTACTTC. It codes for CASSLGTSGRDIQYF.

J is TRBJ1-1 and V is TRBV7-8; TRBD1 aligns across 10 bases. Germline V lookup: CDR1 SGHVS, CDR2 FQNEAQ. The CDR3 sequence is 18 residues long. V gave up 5 bases and J gave up 0 bases; unmatched junction bases: 12. CDR3 residues: CASSPRDRGRGMNTEAFF. The CDR3 bases are TGTGCCAGCAGCCCCAGGGACAGGGGAAGAGGGATGAACACTGAAGCTTTCTTT.

The V and J genes are TRBV7-3 and TRBJ2-3; 12 bases are shared with TRBD2. Looked up from germline, CDR1 is SGHTA and CDR2 is FQGTGA. Unmatched junction bases numbered 1, after V lost 0 bases and J lost 3 bases. The CDR3 extends over 16 amino acids. This CDR3 reads CASSLTLAGGTDTQYF. DNA for the CDR3: TGTGCCAGCAGCTTAACGCTAGCGGGAGGGACAGATACGCAGTATTTT. The full variable domain, its missing parts supplied by reference TRBV7-3 and TRBJ2-3, is GAGVSQTPSNKVTEKGKYVELRCDPISGHTALYWYRQSLGQGPEFLIYFQGTGAADDSGLPNDRFFAVRPEGSVSTLKIQRTERGDSAVYLCASSLTLAGGTDTQYFGPGTRLTVL.